This T cell receptor (beta chain) stems from a study of blood T cell repertoires in COVID-19. Sequencing was performed with immunoSEQ multiplex PCR; in TCRdb, only in-frame clones are kept and a portion is missing. The data hold around 250,000 clones, with about 87% observed a single time. Germline V CDR1 and CDR2: SGHVS, FQNEAQ. The CDR3 covers 12 residues. Trimming took off 5 bases at V and 9 bases at J, with 11 bases between the two ends. The sequence came from a woman between 45 and 65 years old who had recovered from COVID-19. The chain recombines TRBV7-8 with TRBJ2-1, with no clear D. Input material: PBMCs or T cells enriched from blood (not recorded which). CDR3 nucleotides: TGTGCCAGCAGCCAATTCGTCGGTGAGCAGTTCTTC. Protein: CASSQFVGEQFF.